The 29 T cell receptor beta chains reported below all come from one sample, sequenced in a study of blood T cell repertoires in COVID-19. TCRdb's copy holds only in-frame clones and misses some; the assay was immunoSEQ multiplex PCR. The sample holds some 350,000 clones, 70% to 90% seen once. The sequenced sample was peripheral blood. The source of these receptors is a human donor in a cohort sampled during active COVID-19.

On this clone: Within the sample, other DNA sequences also encode this same CDR3. The rearrangement links TRBV29-1 to TRBJ1-5, with TRBD1 matching 7 bases. The V gene's germline CDR1 is SQVTM and CDR2 ANQGSEA. This CDR3 comprises 13 residues. The ends lost 6 bases at V and 5 bases at J; junction bases unmatched: 7. The CDR3, as DNA: TGCAGCGTCGCGGACAGGTTTGATCAGCCCCAGCATTTT. This translates into CSVADRFDQPQHF.

This clone was seen more than once but under ten times. This rearrangement joins TRBV7-2 to TRBJ1-2; D is unresolved. The germline V gene has CDR1 SGHTA and CDR2 FQGNSA. The V and J ends lost 0 bases and 3 bases respectively, with 5 bases between them. The CDR3 extends over 13 amino acids. As DNA, the CDR3 is TGTGCCAGCAGCTTAGCTCGGTACTATGGCTACACCTTC. It encodes CASSLARYYGYTF. Based on the CDR3 plus reference TRBV7-2 and TRBJ1-2, the full variable domain is GAGVSQSPSNKVTEKGKDVELRCDPISGHTALYWYRQSLGQGLEFLIYFQGNSAPDKSGLPSDRFSAERTGGSVSTLTIQRTQQEDSAVYLCASSLARYYGYTFGSGTRLTVV.

V gene TRBV7-8 combines with J gene TRBJ1-4; D remains ambiguous. This CDR3 is built from 12 residues. Trimming removed 2 bases at V and 12 bases at J, with 10 bases between. Germline-derived CDR1 and CDR2 are SGHVS and FQNEAQ. CDR3 sequence: CASSLSSGQLFF. As DNA, the CDR3 is TGTGCCAGCAGCTTAAGCAGTGGGCAACTGTTTTTT.

The V call is TRBV29-1, the J call TRBJ2-1, with a possible D match to TRBD2 (6 bases). Between the trimmed V and J ends, which lost 6 bases and 0 bases, there was a span of 18 bases. The germline gives CDR1 SQVTM, CDR2 ANQGSEA. This CDR3 is built from 16 residues. Here the CDR3 reads CSVIPFTGSSYNEQFF. CDR3 sequence (DNA): TGCAGCGTCATCCCCTTTACCGGGAGCTCCTACAATGAGCAGTTCTTC.

V gene TRBV7-6 combines with J gene TRBJ2-5, with 9 bases aligning to TRBD2. CDR3 length: 18 residues. The ends lost 5 bases at V and 3 bases at J; junction bases unmatched: 16. Germline V CDR1 and CDR2: SGHVS, FNYEAQ. CDR3 in amino acids: CASSTPTGGGAGEETQYF. CDR3 coding DNA: TGTGCCAGCAGCACCCCCACGGGCGGGGGGGCTGGGGAAGAGACCCAGTACTTC.

This sequence joins TRBV30 and TRBJ2-6; TRBD1 matches at 9 bases. Per the germline V gene, CDR1 is GTSNPN and CDR2 is SVGIG (reference sequence). This CDR3 contains 17 residues. V lost 0 bases and J lost 4; bases outside the gene matches: 7. The CDR3 DNA sequence: TGTGCCTGGAGTGTAGTACAGGGGGCGGTCGGGGCCAACGTCCTGACTTTC. As protein: CAWSVVQGAVGANVLTF.

The chain couples TRBV18 to TRBJ2-1, with TRBD1 matching over 11 bases. CDR1 KGHSH and CDR2 LQKENI come from the germline V gene. V was pared by 2 bases and J by 3 bases, with 3 bases of the junction left unmatched. The CDR3 length is 16 residues. The CDR3 DNA reads as TGTGCCAGCTCACCAACAGGGACAGGGGGCTACAATGAGCAGTTCTTC. It yields the protein CASSPTGTGGYNEQFF.

This rearrangement joins TRBV6-5 to TRBJ2-1, with 7 bases fitting TRBD1. The CDR3 is 13 amino acids. Germline lookup yields CDR1 MNHEY and CDR2 SVGAGI. Trimming cost V 8 bases and J 9 bases; bases outside gene matches: 10. In nucleotides, the CDR3 is TGTGCCAGCGGCATGACAGGGCCAACTGAGCAGTTCTTC. Amino acid sequence: CASGMTGPTEQFF.

This chain connects TRBV3-1 (or the pseudogene TRBV3-2) to TRBJ2-2, with TRBD2 matching 10 bases. V lost 3 bases to trimming and J lost 4 bases; unmatched junction nucleotides: 8. The CDR3 totals 17 residues. Per the germline V gene, CDR1 is LGHDT and CDR2 is YNNKEL (reference sequence). The DNA for the CDR3 is TGTGCCAGCAGCCACGGACTAGCGGCCCCCACCACCGGGGAGCTGTTTTTT. It codes for CASSHGLAAPTTGELFF.

The J gene is TRBJ2-3, the V gene TRBV4-1; TRBD2 matches at 9 bases. V shed 4 bases, J shed 5 bases, and the junction held 10 bases outside the gene matches. Germline V gives CDR1 MGHRA, CDR2 YSYEKL. CDR3 length: 16 amino acids. In DNA form, the CDR3 reads TGCGCCAGCAGCCCGGGGGTAGCGGGAGCAGGAGATACGCAGTATTTT. Protein sequence: CASSPGVAGAGDTQYF.

V gene TRBV30 combines with J gene TRBJ1-1; TRBD1 matches at 8 bases. CDR1 and CDR2 from the germline V gene are GTSNPN and SVGIG (reference sequence). V lost 1 base to trimming and J lost 1 base; unmatched junction nucleotides: 5. CDR3 length: 15 residues. Written as DNA, the CDR3 is TGTGCCTGGAGTGCAGGGACAGGAAGGAACACTGAAGCTTTCTTT. Translated: CAWSAGTGRNTEAFF.

The chain couples TRBV5-4 to TRBJ2-7; perhaps TRBD1 as D (5 bases). CDR3 length equals 12 residues. Deletions cut 0 bases from V and 4 bases from J, with 5 bases between. Germline CDR1 SGHNT, CDR2 YYREEE (reference sequence). For the CDR3, the DNA is TGTGCCAGCAGCTTGGGACAGTACGAGCAGTACTTC. This translates into CASSLGQYEQYF.

The V call is TRBV7-8, the J call TRBJ1-2; D perhaps matches TRBD1 (6 bases). The germline V gene has CDR1 SGHVS and CDR2 FQNEAQ. V lost 5 bases to trimming and J lost 7 bases, with 23 bases between them. CDR3 size: 16 residues. The DNA of the CDR3 is TGTGCCAGCAGCCTTAGTAGGGGGGGACGGGGAACTGGCTACACCTTC. Protein product: CASSLSRGGRGTGYTF.

This clone was seen more than once but under ten times. Here the CDR3 DNA reads TGCGCCAGCAGCTTGCATCCCTACGAGCAGTACTTC. Its protein product is CASSLHPYEQYF. This chain connects TRBV5-1 to TRBJ2-7; no clear D gene. The CDR3 sequence is 12 residues long. In germline, CDR1 is SGHRS, CDR2 YFSETQ. V was pared by 1 base and J by 2 bases, with 4 bases between.

V is TRBV24-1 and J is TRBJ2-3, with 7 bases fitting TRBD2. This CDR3 comprises 15 residues. Germline CDR1 and CDR2: KGHDR and SFDVKD. V lost 5 bases to trimming and J lost 0 bases; unmatched junction nucleotides: 4. CDR3 sequence: CATSVGSGSTDTQYF. The CDR3 DNA reads as TGTGCCACCAGTGTAGGTAGCGGGAGCACAGATACGCAGTATTTT.

The rearrangement joins TRBV30 to TRBJ1-2, with 7 bases aligning to TRBD1. The V segment lost 0 bases and the J segment 3 bases; nucleotides outside the gene matches: 13. Germline-derived CDR1 and CDR2 are GTSNPN and SVGIG (reference sequence). The CDR3 consists of 17 residues. The CDR3 region has the DNA TGTGCCTGGAGTGTACCCGGTACAACCGACAGGGACTATGGCTACACCTTC. Translating gives CAWSVPGTTDRDYGYTF. Drawing the rest from reference TRBV30 and TRBJ1-2, the complete variable domain is SQTIHQWPATLVQPVGSPLSLECTVEGTSNPNLYWYRQAAGRGLQLLFYSVGIGQISSEVPQNLSASRPQDRQFILSSKKLLLSDSGFYLCAWSVPGTTDRDYGYTFGSGTRLTVV.

The chain combines TRBV2 with TRBJ2-7, with D unclear. Trimming left V 0 bases short and J 5 bases short, with 20 bases between. Germline assignment: CDR1 SNHLY and CDR2 FYNNEI. The CDR3 runs to 17 residues. CDR3 sequence: CASSEAGGSRWFHEQYF. CDR3 DNA: TGTGCCAGCAGTGAAGCTGGCGGCAGCCGATGGTTCCACGAGCAGTACTTC.

The chain combines TRBV21-1 with TRBJ2-1; no check of the table's D call, TRBD1, against the DNA was made. TRBV21-1 is described as a pseudogene. The CDR3 covers 13 residues. CDR3 in DNA: TGTGCCAGCAGCACCGGCACAGCCGGTGAGCAGTTCTTC. Protein sequence: CASSTGTAGEQFF.

There are a few counts of this clone. The chain is built from TRBV2 and TRBJ2-5; TRBD1 matches 7 bases. Germline V gives CDR1 SNHLY, CDR2 FYNNEI. The length of the CDR3 is 15 residues. Losses at the gene ends were 7 bases for V and 5 bases for J; bases not matched to a gene: 13. Written as DNA, the CDR3 is TGTGCCAGCATCTTGGACAGGTCCGTGGGCGAGACCCAGTACTTC. Translated: CASILDRSVGETQYF.

J is TRBJ1-6 and V is TRBV6-5, with TRBD1 as a possible D gene (5 bases). The CDR3 length is 15 residues. Germline V gene sequence: CDR1 MNHEY, CDR2 SVGAGI. V lost 5 bases and J lost 2, with 10 bases in between. The CDR3 region is CASSKSRAYNSPLHF. The CDR3 region has the DNA TGTGCCAGCAGTAAAAGCAGGGCCTATAATTCACCCCTCCACTTT.

The rearrangement links TRBV4-1 to TRBJ1-6, with TRBD1 as a possible D gene (6 bases). The germline V gene has CDR1 MGHRA and CDR2 YSYEKL. V lost 4 bases and J 0 bases, leaving 13 bases between the germline ends. The length of the CDR3 is 17 residues. In DNA form, the CDR3 reads TGCGCCAGCAGCCGGGAAAGGGGGAGCTCCTATAATTCACCCCTCCACTTT. It codes for CASSRERGSSYNSPLHF.

The chain carries TRBV12-3 or TRBV12-4 and TRBJ2-1; D not certain. This CDR3 region has 11 residues. Trimming removed 3 bases at V and 7 bases at J, with 4 bases between. CDR3 in DNA: TGTGCCAGCAGTTTTGCGAATGAGCAGTTCTTC. Residues: CASSFANEQFF.

The table lists this clone with a count of one. This rearrangement joins TRBV11-2 to TRBJ2-1; 10 nucleotides align to TRBD2. The junction had 8 bases not matched to a gene; V was cut back by 5 bases and J by 10 bases. This CDR3 contains 14 residues. Germline V gives CDR1 SGHAT, CDR2 FQNNGV. The CDR3 DNA sequence: TGTGCCAGCAGCCCAGCGGGGGGGCCGGGGGAGCAGTTCTTC. It specifies CASSPAGGPGEQFF.

The rearrangement uses TRBV19 and TRBJ2-1; a weak D match, TRBD2 (6 bases). This CDR3 contains 12 residues. Germline V gene sequence: CDR1 LNHDA, CDR2 SQIVND (reference sequence). The V gene lost 0 bases and the J gene lost 9 bases, with 6 bases spanning the gap. CDR3 loop: CASSIEGGEQFF. The CDR3 nucleotides are TGTGCCAGTAGTATAGAGGGAGGTGAGCAGTTCTTC.

The V and J genes are TRBV5-4 and TRBJ2-7; a possible D gene is TRBD2 (5 bases). The CDR3 runs to 13 residues. Looked up from germline, CDR1 is SGHNT and CDR2 is YYREEE (reference sequence). V gave up 0 bases and J gave up 3 bases, with 7 bases separating them. CDR3 loop: CASSLERDYEQYF. In nucleotides, the CDR3 is TGTGCCAGCAGCTTGGAACGGGACTACGAGCAGTACTTC.

The table lists this clone with a few counts. V and J are TRBV30 and TRBJ1-1; weak D call: TRBD1 (6 bases). Germline V lookup: CDR1 GTSNPN, CDR2 SVGIG (reference sequence). CDR3 length: 14 residues. Trimming stripped 4 bases from V and 2 bases from J, with 14 bases between. CDR3 sequence: CAWKSGTLNTEAFF. The CDR3 nucleotides are TGTGCCTGGAAGTCAGGGACATTAAACACTGAAGCTTTCTTT.

The chain links TRBV30 to TRBJ1-1; the D is unclear. In germline, CDR1 is GTSNPN, CDR2 SVGIG (reference sequence). The ends were cut back, 0 bases at V and 5 bases at J, with 16 bases in the middle. The CDR3 has 15 residues. The CDR3 bases are TGTGCCTGGAGTGTATATGAGGGCTGGCGGACTGAAGCTTTCTTT. Residues: CAWSVYEGWRTEAFF.

The rearrangement joins TRBV6-1 to TRBJ2-1; 10 positions match TRBD1. V lost 2 bases to trimming and J lost 8 bases; unmatched junction nucleotides: 6. In germline, CDR1 is MNHNS, CDR2 SASEGT. The CDR3 spans 15 residues. The CDR3 DNA sequence: TGTGCCAGCAGTGAAACCCGGGACAGGGGACATGAGCAGTTCTTC. This gives the protein CASSETRDRGHEQFF.

The V call is TRBV5-1, the J call TRBJ2-5; D gene uncertain. The germline CDR1 and CDR2 sequences are SGHRS and YFSETQ. V lost 9 bases, J lost 3 bases, and 3 bases lay in between. This CDR3 is 9 amino acids long. CDR3 amino acids: CATKETQYF. The CDR3 bases are TGCGCCACCAAAGAGACCCAGTACTTC. The full variable domain, its missing parts supplied by reference TRBV5-1 and TRBJ2-5, is KAGVTQTPRYLIKTRGQQVTLSCSPISGHRSVSWYQQTPGQGLQFLFEYFSETQRNKGNFPGRFSGRQFSNSRSEMNVSTLELGDSALYLCATKETQYFGPGTRLLVL.